The present entry profiles one T cell receptor (beta chain) with its context. Clones were sequenced by immunoSEQ multiplex PCR, and TCRdb holds only the in-frame ones, with some missing. The repertoire consists of roughly 14,000 clones, with about 89% occurring once and the leading ten covering roughly a third. The data were taken from a study of blood T cell repertoires in COVID-19. With 0 bases removed from V and 8 bases from J, the gap between germline ends came to 8 bases. The CDR3 loop spans 12 amino acids. Germline V gene lookup returns CDR1 SGHRS and CDR2 YFSETQ. The receptor's source is a woman older than 75 with COVID-19, enrolled during active disease. The sequenced material came from peripheral blood. The V call is TRBV5-1, the J call TRBJ1-2; unclear D gene. The CDR3 nucleotides are TGCGCCAGCAGCTTGGCGGGGTGGGGCTACACCTTC. Translation: CASSLAGWGYTF. The full variable domain, with the rest looked up from reference TRBV5-1 and TRBJ1-2, is KAGVTQTPRYLIKTRGQQVTLSCSPISGHRSVSWYQQTPGQGLQFLFEYFSETQRNKGNFPGRFSGRQFSNSRSEMNVSTLELGDSALYLCASSLAGWGYTFGSGTRLTVV.